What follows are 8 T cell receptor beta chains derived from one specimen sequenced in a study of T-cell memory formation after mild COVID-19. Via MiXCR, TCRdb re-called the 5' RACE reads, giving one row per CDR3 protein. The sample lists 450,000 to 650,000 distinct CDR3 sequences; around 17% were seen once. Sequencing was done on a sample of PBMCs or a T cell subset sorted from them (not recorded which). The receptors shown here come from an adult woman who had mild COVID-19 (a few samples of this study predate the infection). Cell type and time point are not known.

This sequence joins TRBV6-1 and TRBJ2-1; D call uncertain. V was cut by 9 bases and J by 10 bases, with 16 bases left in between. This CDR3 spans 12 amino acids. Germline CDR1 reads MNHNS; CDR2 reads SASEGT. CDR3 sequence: CASQVGLGEQFF. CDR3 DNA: TGTGCCAGTCAGGTGGGTCTTGGGGAGCAGTTCTTC.

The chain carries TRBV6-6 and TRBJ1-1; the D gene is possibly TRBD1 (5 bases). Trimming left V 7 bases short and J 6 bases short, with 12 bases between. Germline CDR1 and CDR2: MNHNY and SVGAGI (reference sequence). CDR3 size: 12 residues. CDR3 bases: TGTGCCAGCACCCTCGGGGCCGCTGAAGCTTTCTTT. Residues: CASTLGAAEAFF.

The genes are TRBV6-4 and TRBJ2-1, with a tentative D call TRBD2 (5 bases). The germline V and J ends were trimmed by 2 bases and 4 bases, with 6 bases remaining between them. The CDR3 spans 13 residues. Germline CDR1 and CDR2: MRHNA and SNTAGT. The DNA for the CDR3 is TGTGCCAGCAGTGACACTAGATACAATGAGCAGTTCTTC. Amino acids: CASSDTRYNEQFF.

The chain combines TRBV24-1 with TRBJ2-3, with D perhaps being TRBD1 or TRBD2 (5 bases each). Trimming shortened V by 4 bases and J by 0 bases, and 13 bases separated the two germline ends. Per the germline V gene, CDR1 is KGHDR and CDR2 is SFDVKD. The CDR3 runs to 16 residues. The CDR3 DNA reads TGTGCCACCAGTGACCCTGGGACGAAGAGCACAGATACGCAGTATTTT. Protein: CATSDPGTKSTDTQYF.

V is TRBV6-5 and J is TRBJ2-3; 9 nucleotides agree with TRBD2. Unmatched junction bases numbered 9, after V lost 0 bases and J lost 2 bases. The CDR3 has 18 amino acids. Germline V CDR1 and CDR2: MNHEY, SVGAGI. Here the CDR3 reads CASSYSIQAGGATDTQYF. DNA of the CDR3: TGTGCCAGCAGTTACTCGATTCAAGCGGGAGGTGCCACAGATACGCAGTATTTT.

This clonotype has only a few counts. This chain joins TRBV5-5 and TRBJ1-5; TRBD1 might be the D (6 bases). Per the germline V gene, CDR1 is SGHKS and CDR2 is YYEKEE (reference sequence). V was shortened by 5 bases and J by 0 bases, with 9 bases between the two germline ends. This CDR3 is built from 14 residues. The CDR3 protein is CASSPGHSNQPQHF. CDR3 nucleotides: TGTGCCAGCAGTCCGGGACATAGCAATCAGCCCCAGCATTTT.

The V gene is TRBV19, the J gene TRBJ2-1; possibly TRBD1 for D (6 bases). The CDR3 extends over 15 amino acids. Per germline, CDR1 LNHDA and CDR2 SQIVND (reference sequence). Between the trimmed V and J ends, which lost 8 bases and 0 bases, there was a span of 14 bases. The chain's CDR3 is CASARGASSYNEQFF. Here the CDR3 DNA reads TGTGCCAGTGCCAGGGGCGCTAGCTCCTACAATGAGCAGTTCTTC.

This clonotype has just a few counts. Here the CDR3 reads CASSSTGAYSPLHF. The CDR3 coding sequence is TGTGCCAGCAGTTCGACAGGGGCTTATTCACCCCTCCACTTT. The chain recombines TRBV12-3 or TRBV12-4 with TRBJ1-6; 8 nucleotides align to TRBD1. V lost 4 bases to trimming and J lost 8 bases; unmatched junction nucleotides: 4. The CDR3 length is 14 residues.